The 9 T cell receptor beta chains below come from one sample, sequenced in a study of T-cell reconstitution after alpha-beta-depleted transplantation in children. Preparation of the TCRbeta library was carried out with unique molecular identifiers. TCRdb analysed the PCR reads with MiXCR anew, one entry per CDR3 protein. The sample has roughly 300,000 distinct CDR3 sequences; around 10% are singletons. Here the sequenced sample was peripheral blood, taken 180 days after TCRalphabeta/CD19-depleted stem cell transplant. The origin of the receptors is a male patient under 10 years old who had a stem cell transplant for chronic granulomatous disease, so the T cells may come from the graft donor.

This clonotype has at least ten counts. This chain links TRBV6-1 with TRBJ1-3; 12 positions agree with TRBD1. Per germline, CDR1 MNHNS and CDR2 SASEGT. The CDR3 runs to 19 residues. V dropped 0 bases and J dropped 0; count of bases not matched to a gene: 6. CDR3 loop: CASSEARGTGGSSGNTIYF. CDR3 sequence (DNA): TGTGCCAGCAGTGAAGCGAGGGGGACAGGGGGCAGCTCTGGAAACACCATATATTTT.

Of note for this clonotype: Its ends do not fully match the called genes, so a read error is possible. This rearrangement joins TRBV4-3 to TRBJ2-3; 7 positions match TRBD1. The germline V gene encodes CDR1 LGHNA and CDR2 YSLEER. The CDR3 extends over 15 amino acids. CDR3 coding DNA: TGCGCCAGCAGCCAAGAAAACAGGGGTACAAATACTCAGTATTTT. It encodes CASSQENRGTNTQYF.

As for this clonotype: A much larger clone sits a single nucleotide away, making a read error possible. This rearrangement joins TRBV9 to TRBJ2-5; 8 positions match TRBD1. Germline V lookup: CDR1 SGDLS, CDR2 YYNGEE. The CDR3 is 13 amino acids. V dropped 2 bases and J dropped 7; count of bases not matched to a gene: 4. The CDR3 DNA reads TGTGCCAGCAGCGTGGACAGGGAAGGGACCCAGTACTTC. This sequence encodes CASSVDREGTQYF.

On this clonotype: A much larger clonotype is one base distant, so this may be a read error. This chain joins TRBV20-1 and TRBJ2-7; D tentatively reads TRBD1 or TRBD2 (5 bases each). Trimming stripped 6 bases from V and 0 bases from J, with 21 bases between. The CDR3 has 16 amino acids. From germline, CDR1 is DFQATT and CDR2 SNEGSKA (reference sequence). The CDR3 sequence: CSARYSGTGASYEQYF. The CDR3 DNA sequence: TGCAGTGCCAGATACTCGGGAACTGGGGCCTCCTACGAGCAGTACTTC.

This clonotype has a count of ten or more. This sequence joins TRBV9 and TRBJ2-1, with a tentative D call TRBD2 (7 bases). V dropped 0 bases and J dropped 7 bases, with 14 bases sitting between them. The CDR3 length is 15 residues. CDR1 is SGDLS, CDR2 YYNGEE, per germline. CDR3 residues: CASSVAGGARNEQFF. The CDR3 DNA is TGTGCCAGCAGCGTAGCTGGGGGGGCCCGAAATGAGCAGTTCTTC.

This clonotype was counted at least ten times. J is TRBJ2-1 and V is TRBV7-2; no firm D call. This CDR3 has 14 amino acids. Germline V gene lookup returns CDR1 SGHTA and CDR2 FQGNSA. Trimming shortened V by 1 base and J by 4 bases, and 8 bases separated the two germline ends. The DNA of the CDR3 is TGTGCCAGCAGCTTAGGTGCGGAATACAATGAGCAGTTCTTC. Translation gives CASSLGAEYNEQFF.

In this sample, this clonotype turned up a few times. The chain employs TRBV12-3 or TRBV12-4 and TRBJ2-1; TRBD1 matches 8 bases. CDR3 size: 16 residues. J was trimmed by 4 bases and V by 6 bases; bases with no gene match: 11. Here the CDR3 DNA reads TGTGCCAGCAGCCCGCCCGGGACAGGTCTATACAATGAGCAGTTCTTC. Protein product: CASSPPGTGLYNEQFF.

This clonotype occurred many times. The chain joins TRBV28 to TRBJ2-4; D gene ambiguous. Trimming removed 3 bases at V and 0 bases at J, with 6 bases between. Germline V gene sequence: CDR1 MDHEN, CDR2 SYDVKM. This CDR3 comprises 14 residues. CDR3 sequence (DNA): TGTGCCAGCAGTTTGAGGCGAGCCAAAAACATTCAGTACTTC. Its translation: CASSLRRAKNIQYF.

This clonotype was found many times. The chain is built from TRBV20-1 and TRBJ2-3; 8 bases line up with TRBD2. The CDR3 spans 18 residues. With V trimmed by 2 bases and J by 1 base, 14 bases remained unmatched. Germline CDR1 reads DFQATT; CDR2 reads SNEGSKA (reference sequence). The DNA for the CDR3 is TGCAGTGCTAGAACTAAACGGCTGGTACTAGCGGGCACAGATACGCAGTATTTT. Its protein product is CSARTKRLVLAGTDTQYF.